The next 19 T cell receptor beta chains were all read from a single sample in a study of Ad26.COV2.S vaccination and SARS-CoV-2 variants. Produced via immunoSEQ multiplex PCR; TCRdb's table is partial and in-frame only. This table holds about 350,000 clones, approximately 86% found once. As for treatment: roughly 19 received Ad26.COV2.S at low or high dose, single or two shots; five or six received placebo; per-sample allocation not given. Sample collection was performed on day 63 after the first vaccine or placebo injection. Sequenced here: peripheral blood, sampled in a trial of Ad26.COV2.S vaccine versus placebo. These receptors were obtained from a person between 18 and 59 years old who received the Ad26.COV2.S COVID-19 vaccine or a placebo.

The J gene is TRBJ1-5, the V gene TRBV9; D not resolved. The CDR3 has 15 residues. The germline V gene has CDR1 SGDLS and CDR2 YYNGEE. The ends were cut back, 0 bases at V and 2 bases at J, with 9 bases in the middle. This CDR3 reads CASSVGSGGNQPQHF. CDR3 nucleotides: TGTGCCAGCAGCGTAGGATCGGGAGGCAATCAGCCCCAGCATTTT.

The V and J genes are TRBV24-1 and TRBJ2-1; D is ambiguous. Germline-derived CDR1 and CDR2 are KGHDR and SFDVKD. Trimming removed 0 bases at V and 9 bases at J, with 11 bases between. This CDR3 spans 14 amino acids. This CDR3 reads CATSDLGGPGEQFF. The CDR3 DNA is TGTGCCACCAGTGATTTGGGCGGCCCAGGTGAGCAGTTCTTC.

This clone appeared a few times. The chain employs TRBV7-9 and TRBJ2-7, with D hard to call. Trimming stripped 4 bases from V and 3 bases from J, with 13 bases between. This CDR3 region has 14 residues. Germline loops: CDR1 SEHNR, CDR2 FQNEAQ (reference sequence). The CDR3 sequence: CASSSQQWNYEQYF. The DNA for the CDR3 is TGTGCCAGCAGCTCGCAGCAATGGAACTACGAGCAGTACTTC.

This clone was seen just once. The rearrangement links TRBV5-4 to TRBJ2-7; D call uncertain. The CDR3 consists of 14 residues. Germline values: CDR1 SGHNT, CDR2 YYREEE (reference sequence). Between the trimmed V and J ends, which lost 2 bases and 0 bases, there was a span of 9 bases. CDR3 region: CASSLEESSYEQYF. Here the CDR3 DNA reads TGTGCCAGCAGCTTAGAGGAGAGCTCCTACGAGCAGTACTTC.

The rearrangement links TRBV6-5 to TRBJ2-5; maybe TRBD2 (6 bases). Germline values: CDR1 MNHEY, CDR2 SVGAGI. V shed 0 bases and J shed 2 bases, with 7 bases lying between them. The CDR3 is 14 residues long. This chain's CDR3 is CASSYSGGQETQYF. CDR3 DNA: TGTGCCAGCAGTTACTCAGGAGGGCAAGAGACCCAGTACTTC.

The chain joins TRBV5-1 to TRBJ1-4; D unclear. CDR1 and CDR2 (germline): SGHRS, YFSETQ. This CDR3 is 16 amino acids long. Trimming stripped 4 bases from V and 0 bases from J, with 13 bases between. CDR3 nucleotides: TGCGCCAGCAGCCTGTTAGGCGGAACAACTAATGAAAAACTGTTTTTT. It specifies CASSLLGGTTNEKLFF. Looking up the rest from reference TRBV5-1 and TRBJ1-4 gives the full variable domain: KAGVTQTPRYLIKTRGQQVTLSCSPISGHRSVSWYQQTPGQGLQFLFEYFSETQRNKGNFPGRFSGRQFSNSRSEMNVSTLELGDSALYLCASSLLGGTTNEKLFFGSGTQLSVL.

CDR3 bases: TGTGCCAGCTCACCACAGACCGGAAACACCATATATTTT. Translated: CASSPQTGNTIYF. The J gene is TRBJ1-3, the V gene TRBV18; no firm D call. CDR1 is KGHSH and CDR2 is LQKENI in the germline V gene. The CDR3 has 13 residues. V was cut by 1 base and J by 4 bases, with 5 bases left in between. Supplemented by reference TRBV18 and TRBJ1-3, the full variable domain reads NAGVMQNPRHLVRRRGQEARLRCSPMKGHSHVYWYRQLPEEGLKFMVYLQKENIIDESGMPKERFSAEFPKEGPSILRIQQVVRGDSAAYFCASSPQTGNTIYFGEGSWLTVV.

The chain is built from TRBV6-2 or TRBV6-3 and TRBJ1-2, with D hard to call. V lost 0 bases to trimming and J lost 2 bases, with 4 bases between them. This CDR3 spans 13 amino acids. The germline gives CDR1 MNHEY, CDR2 SVGEGT. CDR3 coding DNA: TGTGCCAGCAGTTACTCCGACAACTATGGCTACACCTTC. This gives the protein CASSYSDNYGYTF.

This clone was seen more than once but under ten times. The chain recombines TRBV19 with TRBJ2-2; 11 positions match TRBD2. The V and J ends lost 9 bases and 5 bases, in that order; junction bases with no gene match: 8. The CDR3 consists of 15 residues. Germline V lookup: CDR1 LNHDA, CDR2 SQIVND (reference sequence). The CDR3: CASGTSGRRTGELFF. For the CDR3, the DNA is TGTGCCAGCGGTACTAGCGGGAGAAGGACCGGGGAGCTGTTTTTT.

The J gene is TRBJ1-6, the V gene TRBV4-3, with D unresolved. V shed 0 bases and J shed 7 bases, with 10 bases lying between them. Germline V gene sequence: CDR1 LGHNA, CDR2 YSLEER. The CDR3 spans 15 residues. This CDR3 is CASSQDKAGNSPLHF. The CDR3 nucleotides are TGCGCCAGCAGCCAAGATAAGGCGGGGAATTCACCCCTCCACTTT.

V and J are TRBV19 and TRBJ1-1, with D hard to call. Germline V gene data show CDR1 as LNHDA and CDR2 as SQIVND (reference sequence). CDR3 size: 12 residues. V gave up 6 bases and J gave up 11 bases, with 16 bases separating them. The CDR3 region is CASRTYLSGAFF. The DNA for the CDR3 is TGTGCCAGTAGAACATATCTCTCCGGGGCTTTCTTT.

This clone occurred many times. The DNA of the CDR3 is TGTGCCAGCAGCACCCGGACAGGATACCAGCATGGCTACACCTTC. This gives the protein CASSTRTGYQHGYTF. V is TRBV3-1 (or the pseudogene TRBV3-2) and J is TRBJ1-2, with 7 bases fitting TRBD1. Germline V lookup: CDR1 LGHDT, CDR2 YNNKEL (reference sequence). V was clipped by 5 bases and J by 6 bases; unmatched bases: 12. The CDR3 loop spans 15 amino acids.

J is TRBJ2-3 and V is TRBV19; D is undetermined. This CDR3 region has 16 residues. Germline V gives CDR1 LNHDA, CDR2 SQIVND (reference sequence). The germline V and J ends were trimmed by 3 bases and 0 bases, with 13 bases remaining between them. The CDR3 DNA is TGTGCCAGTAGTATCAGTCTGGCGGCTAGCACAGATACGCAGTATTTT. Its protein is CASSISLAASTDTQYF.

The chain recombines TRBV2 with TRBJ1-2; D might be TRBD1 (5 bases). The CDR3 length is 14 residues. V dropped 4 bases and J dropped 3 bases, with 12 bases sitting between them. CDR1 is SNHLY and CDR2 is FYNNEI in the germline V gene. In DNA, the CDR3 is TGTGCCAGCAGTGTAAAGGGGAGCGACTATGGCTACACCTTC. Its protein is CASSVKGSDYGYTF.

This clone appeared once. The rearrangement uses TRBV7-9 and TRBJ1-2; D might be TRBD1 (6 bases). Germline V lookup: CDR1 SEHNR, CDR2 FQNEAQ (reference sequence). V lost 1 base and J 4 bases, leaving 19 bases between the germline ends. CDR3 length: 17 amino acids. CDR3 DNA: TGTGCCAGCAGCTTAGTAGACTTCAGGGGAGAACCCTATGGCTACACCTTC. Amino acid sequence: CASSLVDFRGEPYGYTF.

The chain links TRBV27 to TRBJ2-1, with 9 bases matching TRBD1. The CDR3 length is 14 residues. Per germline, CDR1 MNHEY and CDR2 SMNVEV (reference sequence). Losses at the gene ends were 2 bases for V and 9 bases for J; bases not matched to a gene: 5. CDR3: CASSLDRGFGEQFF. The CDR3, as DNA: TGTGCCAGCAGTTTAGACAGGGGGTTTGGTGAGCAGTTCTTC.

CDR3 sequence: CASSPPTPAAAHYEYTF. The CDR3, as DNA: TGTGCCAGCTCACCACCAACCCCTGCTGCCGCTCACTATGAGTACACCTTC. The V gene is TRBV18, the J gene TRBJ1-2; D remains ambiguous. V dropped 0 bases and J dropped 11 bases, with 25 bases sitting between them. Germline CDR1 reads KGHSH; CDR2 reads LQKENI. The CDR3 spans 17 residues.

The V gene is TRBV4-3, the J gene TRBJ1-1; D gene uncertain. The germline gives CDR1 LGHNA, CDR2 YSLEER. This CDR3 is built from 13 residues. V shed 4 bases and J shed 3 bases, with 9 bases lying between them. The CDR3 DNA sequence: TGCGCCAGCAGCCTTCGCGAGGACACTGAAGCTTTCTTT. Amino acids: CASSLREDTEAFF.

The V call is TRBV7-9, the J call TRBJ2-3; D is unresolved. CDR1 is SEHNR, CDR2 FQNEAQ, per germline (reference sequence). With 0 bases removed from V and 1 base from J, the gap between germline ends came to 5 bases. This CDR3 has 14 amino acids. The CDR3 DNA is TGTGCCAGCAGCTTAGCAGAGGGCACAGATACGCAGTATTTT. Translated, it gives CASSLAEGTDTQYF. Full variable domain (rest looked up from reference TRBV7-9 and TRBJ2-3): DTGVSQNPRHKITKRGQNVTFRCDPISEHNRLYWYRQTLGQGPEFLTYFQNEAQLEKSRLLSDRFSAERPKGSFSTLEIQRTEQGDSAMYLCASSLAEGTDTQYFGPGTRLTVL.